The 28 T cell receptor beta chains presented below share a single source sample, sequenced in a study of T cells in Graves' hyperthyroidism and ophthalmopathy. The CDR3 regions of TCR beta were amplified from RNA transcripts. HTBI primers were the set used in a first-round RT-PCR of the TCR CDR3. TCRdb re-analysed the multiplex PCR reads in MiXCR, keeping a single row per CDR3 protein. The sample contains 370,000 or so distinct CDR3 sequences, 13% of which appear only once. Material: blood. These receptors came from a man aged 25 to 45 with Graves' hyperthyroidism that later progressed to Graves' ophthalmopathy.

This clonotype has ten or more counts. V and J are TRBV12-3 or TRBV12-4 and TRBJ1-2; possibly TRBD1 for D (6 bases). The V and J ends lost 1 base and 4 bases respectively, with 16 bases between them. The CDR3 has 16 amino acids. The CDR3 DNA reads TGTGCCAGCAGTTTAGGGACAGCCGCTAATATCTATGGCTACACCTTC. It translates to CASSLGTAANIYGYTF.

The gene calls are TRBV7-9 and TRBJ2-7; tentatively, D is TRBD1 or TRBD2 (7 bases each). Looked up from germline, CDR1 is SEHNR and CDR2 is FQNEAQ (reference sequence). V was shortened by 5 bases and J by 2 bases, with 19 bases between the two germline ends. The CDR3 spans 16 residues. Written as DNA, the CDR3 is TGTGCCAGCAGCAAGAGGGGAGGGGGCCTGCCCTACGAGCAGTACTTC. It yields the protein CASSKRGGGLPYEQYF.

This chain links TRBV6-1 with TRBJ1-6; weak D call: TRBD1 (5 bases). The germline CDR1 and CDR2 sequences are MNHNS and SASEGT. This CDR3 is 16 amino acids long. Between the trimmed V and J ends, which lost 0 bases and 0 bases, there was a span of 6 bases. CDR3 coding DNA: TGTGCCAGCAGTGAAGCGGGGGTCTCCTATAATTCACCCCTCCACTTT. Translated, it gives CASSEAGVSYNSPLHF.

The chain combines TRBV20-1 with TRBJ1-3; no firm D call. The CDR3 consists of 13 residues. Germline V lookup: CDR1 DFQATT, CDR2 SNEGSKA (reference sequence). The germline V and J ends were trimmed by 2 bases and 8 bases, with 13 bases remaining between them. CDR3 nucleotide sequence: TGCAGTGCTAGACGAGCCGGCGCGGACACCATATATTTT. Its translation is CSARRAGADTIYF.

This clonotype was seen ten or more times. The chain is built from TRBV7-8 and TRBJ2-1; possible D gene TRBD1, 6 bases. The germline V and J ends were trimmed by 5 bases and 0 bases, with 14 bases remaining between them. This CDR3 has 16 residues. Germline lookup yields CDR1 SGHVS and CDR2 FQNEAQ. CDR3 region: CASSMGHPSSYNEQFF. Written as DNA, the CDR3 is TGTGCCAGCAGCATGGGACACCCGAGCTCCTACAATGAGCAGTTCTTC.

This clonotype has ten or more counts. The chain carries TRBV7-3 and TRBJ1-1, with D possibly TRBD1 on 6 matching bases. There are 14 residues in the CDR3. The V end lost 1 base, the J end lost 1 base, and 7 bases lay between the germline ends. Germline loops: CDR1 SGHTA, CDR2 FQGTGA. DNA for the CDR3: TGTGCCAGCAGCTTAAACAGGGAGAACACTGAAGCTTTCTTT. As protein: CASSLNRENTEAFF.

This clonotype was seen more than once but under ten times. The chain is built from TRBV5-1 and TRBJ1-6, with 12 bases matching TRBD1. The CDR3 runs to 16 residues. The trim removed 4 bases at V and 12 bases at J, leaving 11 bases unmatched. CDR1 and CDR2 (germline): SGHRS, YFSETQ. CDR3 sequence reads: CASSPAGTGGWEPLHF. CDR3 coding DNA: TGCGCCAGCAGCCCAGCCGGGACAGGGGGCTGGGAACCCCTCCACTTT.

The chain links TRBV30 to TRBJ2-7; maybe TRBD2 (5 bases). CDR1 and CDR2 (germline): GTSNPN, SVGIG (reference sequence). The germline V and J ends were trimmed by 5 bases and 3 bases, with 8 bases remaining between them. The CDR3 consists of 11 residues. The CDR3 spells CAWARDYEQYF. The CDR3 DNA sequence: TGTGCCTGGGCACGGGACTACGAGCAGTACTTC. Full variable domain (rest looked up from reference TRBV30 and TRBJ2-7): SQTIHQWPATLVQPVGSPLSLECTVEGTSNPNLYWYRQAAGRGLQLLFYSVGIGQISSEVPQNLSASRPQDRQFILSSKKLLLSDSGFYLCAWARDYEQYFGPGTRLTVT.

The genes are TRBV2 and TRBJ1-2; TRBD1 matches at 10 bases. Germline CDR1 SNHLY, CDR2 FYNNEI. Unmatched junction bases numbered 5, after V lost 7 bases and J lost 3 bases. CDR3 length: 14 amino acids. CDR3 in amino acids: CASTGTGVDYGYTF. The DNA for the CDR3 is TGTGCCAGCACTGGGACAGGGGTTGACTATGGCTACACCTTC.

This clonotype was counted many times. CDR3 DNA sequence: TGTGCCAGCAGCTTAAACAGGGGGCGGAACACTGAAGCTTTCTTT. It is translated as CASSLNRGRNTEAFF. The chain combines TRBV13 with TRBJ1-1; 9 bases are shared with TRBD1. V was pared by 2 bases and J by 1 base, with 2 bases of the junction left unmatched. This CDR3 comprises 15 residues. Germline V gives CDR1 PRHDT, CDR2 FYEKMQ (reference sequence).

As to this clonotype: This sequence may be a read error, since a much larger clone differs from it by one base. The CDR3 nucleotides are TGTGCCAGCAGTCCTTCGGGACCGAACAATCAGCCCCAGCATTTT. Residues: CASSPSGPNNQPQHF. V gene TRBV12-3 or TRBV12-4 combines with J gene TRBJ1-5; TRBD1 might be the D (5 bases). The length of the CDR3 is 15 residues. Trimming removed 5 bases at V and 3 bases at J, with 14 bases between.

This clonotype has only a few counts. The V and J genes are TRBV5-5 and TRBJ2-7; D not certain. The CDR3 runs 16 residues. The germline CDR1 and CDR2 sequences are SGHKS and YYEKEE (reference sequence). Trimming took off 0 bases at V and 3 bases at J, with 16 bases between the two ends. The CDR3: CASSLAFQANYYEQYF. As DNA, the CDR3 is TGTGCCAGCAGCTTGGCTTTCCAGGCGAATTACTACGAGCAGTACTTC.

This clonotype was observed at least ten times. The chain recombines TRBV7-9 with TRBJ1-1; 8 nucleotides align to TRBD1. The CDR3 runs to 14 residues. The V gene end was trimmed by 5 bases and the J gene end by 7 bases; junction bases not matched to a gene: 9. CDR1 is SEHNR, CDR2 FQNEAQ, per germline (reference sequence). CDR3 protein: CASSRPGGRGEAFF. The CDR3 DNA follows: TGTGCCAGCAGCAGACCAGGGGGCCGGGGTGAAGCTTTCTTT. Complete variable domain (other parts from reference TRBV7-9 and TRBJ1-1): DTGVSQNPRHKITKRGQNVTFRCDPISEHNRLYWYRQTLGQGPEFLTYFQNEAQLEKSRLLSDRFSAERPKGSFSTLEIQRTEQGDSAMYLCASSRPGGRGEAFFGQGTRLTVV.

This clonotype has more than one count but fewer than ten. The chain is built from TRBV7-2 and TRBJ1-6; D is possibly TRBD1 (6 bases). Germline CDR1 is SGHTA and CDR2 is FQGNSA. The CDR3 loop spans 14 amino acids. V shed 4 bases and J shed 10 bases, with 14 bases lying between them. The CDR3 region has the DNA TGTGCCAGCAGCTCCAGAATGGGGGCGTCACCCCTCCACTTT. Its translation is CASSSRMGASPLHF.

This clonotype has ten or more counts. The DNA of the CDR3 is TGTGCCAGCAGTTACTATCGGGCCACTGAAGCTTTCTTT. It specifies CASSYYRATEAFF. The rearrangement links TRBV6-5 to TRBJ1-1, with D unresolved. V was shortened by 1 base and J by 4 bases, with 7 bases between the two germline ends. Germline CDR1 MNHEY, CDR2 SVGAGI. This CDR3 contains 13 residues.

This clonotype was found many times. The CDR3 DNA sequence: TGTGCCAGCAACGAGGGGAGACTAGCGGACTACAATGAGCAGTTCTTC. Protein: CASNEGRLADYNEQFF. J is TRBJ2-1 and V is TRBV2; 9 bases are shared with TRBD2. This CDR3 contains 16 residues. J gave up 3 bases and V 7 bases, and 10 bases lay outside the gene matches. Germline CDR1 SNHLY, CDR2 FYNNEI.

This clonotype was observed many times. The J gene is TRBJ1-6, the V gene TRBV15, with unresolved D. Germline V gene lookup returns CDR1 LNHNV and CDR2 YYDKDF (reference sequence). V lost 5 bases and J lost 8, with 10 bases in between. This CDR3 has 13 amino acids. In nucleotides, the CDR3 is TGTGCCACCAGCCCTTCGAATCATTCACCCCTCCACTTT. Protein sequence: CATSPSNHSPLHF.

This clonotype was seen a few times. The rearrangement uses TRBV9 and TRBJ1-6; 7 nucleotides line up with TRBD1. CDR1 and CDR2 (germline): SGDLS, YYNGEE. The CDR3 has 15 amino acids. V shed 0 bases, J shed 5 bases, and the junction held 2 bases outside the gene matches. CDR3 DNA: TGTGCCAGCAGCGTAGACGGGACAGATAATTCACCCCTCCACTTT. Protein: CASSVDGTDNSPLHF.

The chain couples TRBV6-1 to TRBJ2-7; D gene ambiguous. V lost 6 bases and J lost 2, with 17 bases in between. Germline CDR1 reads MNHNS; CDR2 reads SASEGT. The CDR3 extends over 15 amino acids. The CDR3 is CASRPDKPKPYEQYF. The CDR3 DNA reads TGTGCCAGCAGACCAGACAAGCCTAAACCCTACGAGCAGTACTTC.

This clonotype has only a few counts. The chain joins TRBV5-1 to TRBJ1-6, with 7 positions matching TRBD1. The germline V gene has CDR1 SGHRS and CDR2 YFSETQ. The CDR3 is 15 residues long. V was clipped by 1 base and J by 7 bases; unmatched bases: 5. This CDR3 is CASSLLGTDNSPLHF. For the CDR3, the DNA is TGCGCCAGCAGCTTGTTAGGGACAGACAATTCACCCCTCCACTTT.

This clonotype was recorded a few times. The V call is TRBV3-1, the J call TRBJ2-5; 15 bases fit TRBD2. Germline CDR1 LGHDT, CDR2 YNNKEL (reference sequence). The CDR3 length is 17 residues. V shed 4 bases and J 4 bases; nucleotides not matched to a gene: 7. The CDR3 sequence is CASSPGTSGGIRETQYF. Here the CDR3 DNA reads TGTGCCAGCAGCCCTGGGACTAGCGGGGGGATCCGAGAGACCCAGTACTTC.

This clonotype was detected many times. The genes are TRBV10-3 and TRBJ1-5; no definite D call. Germline CDR1 and CDR2: ENHRY and SYGVKD. Trimming took off 6 bases at V and 7 bases at J, with 19 bases between the two ends. This CDR3 has 15 amino acids. The CDR3 nucleotides read TGTGCCATCAGCCCCACGGGCCCCGGGCTGCAGCCCCAGCATTTT. Protein: CAISPTGPGLQPQHF.

The genes are TRBV7-3 and TRBJ2-7; D perhaps matches TRBD2 (5 bases). The germline V gene has CDR1 SGHTA and CDR2 FQGTGA. This CDR3 has 15 amino acids. CDR3 in amino acids: CASSPVGVPYYEQYV. CDR3 nucleotide sequence: TGTGCCAGCAGCCCGGTCGGGGTGCCCTATTACGAGCAGTATGTC.

This clonotype was recorded many times. This sequence joins TRBV7-8 and TRBJ1-1, with TRBD1 identical over 10 bases. Germline CDR1 reads SGHVS; CDR2 reads FQNEAQ. The CDR3 is 16 residues long. Trimming removed 5 bases from V and 6 bases from J; junction bases left unmatched: 12. The CDR3, as DNA: TGTGCCAGCAGCGCACCGGGACAGGGGTCTGGCCCTGAAGCTTTCTTT. It translates to CASSAPGQGSGPEAFF.

V is TRBV7-2 and J is TRBJ1-6; D might be TRBD1 (6 bases). CDR1 and CDR2 from the germline V gene are SGHTA and FQGNSA. Trimming removed 2 bases at V and 5 bases at J, with 19 bases between. The length of the CDR3 is 18 residues. The CDR3 region has the DNA TGTGCCAGCAGCTTATTTGGGGAAATGGGGGCGGATAATTCACCCCTCCACTTT. Translation: CASSLFGEMGADNSPLHF.

This clonotype came up a few times. The chain joins TRBV7-9 to TRBJ1-4; D is unresolved. Germline V lookup: CDR1 SEHNR, CDR2 FQNEAQ (reference sequence). This CDR3 has 15 residues. V was trimmed by 3 bases and J by 6 bases, leaving 14 bases between them. Written as DNA, the CDR3 is TGTGCCAGCAGCTTGGGAAATTCAGGAGATGAAAAACTGTTTTTT. Translating it yields CASSLGNSGDEKLFF.

A few counts support this clonotype. The chain recombines TRBV5-1 with TRBJ2-1, with TRBD2 identical over 10 bases. Germline values: CDR1 SGHRS, CDR2 YFSETQ. The CDR3 is 18 amino acids. The V segment lost 0 bases and the J segment 0 bases; nucleotides outside the gene matches: 6. The CDR3 is CASSLAPLAGVSYNEQFF. CDR3 nucleotide sequence: TGCGCCAGCAGCTTGGCCCCCCTAGCGGGGGTCTCCTACAATGAGCAGTTCTTC.

This clonotype has at least ten counts. The V call is TRBV13, the J call TRBJ2-5; D not resolved. Trimming pared 5 bases from V and 0 bases from J, leaving 7 bases between. Germline lookup yields CDR1 PRHDT and CDR2 FYEKMQ (reference sequence). The CDR3 sequence is 13 residues long. The DNA of the CDR3 is TGTGCCAGCAGCCCGATATACCAAGAGACCCAGTACTTC. Its translation: CASSPIYQETQYF. Together with reference TRBV13 and TRBJ2-5, the CDR3 gives the full variable domain: AAGVIQSPRHLIKEKRETATLKCYPIPRHDTVYWYQQGPGQDPQFLISFYEKMQSDKGSIPDRFSAQQFSDYHSELNMSSLELGDSALYFCASSPIYQETQYFGPGTRLLVL.